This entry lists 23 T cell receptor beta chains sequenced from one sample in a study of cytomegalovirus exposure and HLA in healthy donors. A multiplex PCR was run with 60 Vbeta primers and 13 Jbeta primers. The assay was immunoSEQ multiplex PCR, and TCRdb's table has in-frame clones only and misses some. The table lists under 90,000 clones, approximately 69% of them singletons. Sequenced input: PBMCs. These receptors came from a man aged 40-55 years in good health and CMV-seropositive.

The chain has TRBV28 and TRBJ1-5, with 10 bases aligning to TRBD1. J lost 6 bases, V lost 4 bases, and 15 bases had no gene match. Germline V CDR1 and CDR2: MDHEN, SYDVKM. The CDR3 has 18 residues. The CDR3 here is CASSSPDPDRGWFQPQHF. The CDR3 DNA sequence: TGTGCCAGCAGTTCCCCCGACCCGGACAGGGGGTGGTTTCAGCCCCAGCATTTT.

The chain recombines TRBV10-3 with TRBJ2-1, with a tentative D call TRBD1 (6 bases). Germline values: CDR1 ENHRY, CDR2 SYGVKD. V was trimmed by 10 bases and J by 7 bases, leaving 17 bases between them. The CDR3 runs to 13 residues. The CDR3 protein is CATRGRTLNEQFF. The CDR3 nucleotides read TGTGCCACCAGGGGCCGGACTCTTAATGAGCAGTTCTTC.

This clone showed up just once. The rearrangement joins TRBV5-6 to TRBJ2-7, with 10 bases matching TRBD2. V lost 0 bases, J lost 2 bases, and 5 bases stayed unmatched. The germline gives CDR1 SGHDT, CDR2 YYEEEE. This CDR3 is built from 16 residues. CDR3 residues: CASSLGAAGGTYEQYF. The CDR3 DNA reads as TGTGCCAGCAGCTTGGGGGCAGCGGGAGGGACCTACGAGCAGTACTTC.

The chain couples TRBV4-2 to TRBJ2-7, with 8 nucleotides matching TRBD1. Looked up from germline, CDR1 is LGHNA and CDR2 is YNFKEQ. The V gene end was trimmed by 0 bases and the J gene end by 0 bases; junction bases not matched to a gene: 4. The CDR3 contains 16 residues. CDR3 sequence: CASSQDAQGDSYEQYF. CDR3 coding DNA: TGTGCCAGCAGCCAAGATGCACAGGGGGACTCCTACGAGCAGTACTTC.

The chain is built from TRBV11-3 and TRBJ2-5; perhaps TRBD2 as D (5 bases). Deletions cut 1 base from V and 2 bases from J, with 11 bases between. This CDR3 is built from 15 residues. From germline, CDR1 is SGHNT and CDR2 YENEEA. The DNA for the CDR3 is TGTGCCAGCAGCTTAGGTCGGGGATTACAAGAGACCCAGTACTTC. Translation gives CASSLGRGLQETQYF. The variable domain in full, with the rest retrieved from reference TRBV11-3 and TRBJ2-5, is EAGVVQSPRYKIIEKKQPVAFWCNPISGHNTLYWYLQNLGQGPELLIRYENEEAVDDSQLPKDRFSAERLKGVDSTLKIQPAELGDSAVYLCASSLGRGLQETQYFGPGTRLLVL.

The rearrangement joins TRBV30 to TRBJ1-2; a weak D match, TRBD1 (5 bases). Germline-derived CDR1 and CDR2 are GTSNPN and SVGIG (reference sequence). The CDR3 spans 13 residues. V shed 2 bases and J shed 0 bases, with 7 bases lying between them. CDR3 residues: CAWSKGTNYGYTF. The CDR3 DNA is TGTGCCTGGAGTAAGGGGACTAACTATGGCTACACCTTC.

The CDR3 sequence: CASSPLERGVSGATQYF. The CDR3 DNA reads as TGCGCCAGCAGCCCCCTCGAGCGGGGGGTTTCGGGGGCGACCCAGTACTTC. The V gene is TRBV4-1, the J gene TRBJ2-5; 9 nucleotides align to TRBD2. The CDR3 is 17 amino acids. V was pared by 4 bases and J by 7 bases, with 16 bases of the junction left unmatched. CDR1 and CDR2 from the germline V gene are MGHRA and YSYEKL.

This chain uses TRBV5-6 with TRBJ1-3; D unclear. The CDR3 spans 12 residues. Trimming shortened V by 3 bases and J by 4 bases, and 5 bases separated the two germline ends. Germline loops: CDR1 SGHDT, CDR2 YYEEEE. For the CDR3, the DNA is TGTGCCAGCAGCTCGCGAGGAAACACCATATATTTT. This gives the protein CASSSRGNTIYF.

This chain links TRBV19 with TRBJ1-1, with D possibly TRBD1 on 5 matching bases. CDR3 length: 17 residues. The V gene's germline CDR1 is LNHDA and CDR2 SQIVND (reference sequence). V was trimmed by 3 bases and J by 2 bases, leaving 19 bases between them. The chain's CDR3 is CASSITPRTKINTEAFF. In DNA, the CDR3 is TGTGCCAGTAGTATCACTCCACGGACAAAGATAAACACTGAAGCTTTCTTT.

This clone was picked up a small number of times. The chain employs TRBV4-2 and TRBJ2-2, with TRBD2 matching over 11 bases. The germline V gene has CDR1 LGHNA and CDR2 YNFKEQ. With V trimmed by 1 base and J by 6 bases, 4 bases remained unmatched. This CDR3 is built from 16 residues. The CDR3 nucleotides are TGTGCCAGCAGCCAAGGCGTAGCGGGGGGGTCCGGGGAGCTGTTTTTT. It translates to CASSQGVAGGSGELFF.

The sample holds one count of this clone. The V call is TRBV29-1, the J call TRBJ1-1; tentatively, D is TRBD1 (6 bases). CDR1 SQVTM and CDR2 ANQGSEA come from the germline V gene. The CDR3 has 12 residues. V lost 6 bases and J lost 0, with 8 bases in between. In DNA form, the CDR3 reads TGCAGCGTGGGACACGTGAACACTGAAGCTTTCTTT. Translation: CSVGHVNTEAFF.

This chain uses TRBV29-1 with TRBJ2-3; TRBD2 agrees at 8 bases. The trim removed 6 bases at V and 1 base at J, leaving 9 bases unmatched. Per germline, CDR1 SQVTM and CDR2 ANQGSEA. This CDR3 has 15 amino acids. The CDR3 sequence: CSVDMPAGGTDTQYF. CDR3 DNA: TGCAGCGTCGACATGCCAGCGGGGGGCACAGATACGCAGTATTTT.

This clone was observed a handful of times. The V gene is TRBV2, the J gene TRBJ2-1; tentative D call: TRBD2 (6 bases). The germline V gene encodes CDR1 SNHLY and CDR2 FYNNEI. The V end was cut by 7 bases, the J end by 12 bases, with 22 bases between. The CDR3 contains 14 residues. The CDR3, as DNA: TGTGCCAGCACCGGCGGGATAGGGCGCGCAAGGCAGTTCTTC. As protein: CASTGGIGRARQFF.

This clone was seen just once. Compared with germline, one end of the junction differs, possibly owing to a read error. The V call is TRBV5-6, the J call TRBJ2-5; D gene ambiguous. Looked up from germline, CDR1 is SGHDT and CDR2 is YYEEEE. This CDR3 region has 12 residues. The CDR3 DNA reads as TGTGCCAGCAGCTTGAACCAAGAGGCCCAGTACTTC. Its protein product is CASSLNQEAQYF.

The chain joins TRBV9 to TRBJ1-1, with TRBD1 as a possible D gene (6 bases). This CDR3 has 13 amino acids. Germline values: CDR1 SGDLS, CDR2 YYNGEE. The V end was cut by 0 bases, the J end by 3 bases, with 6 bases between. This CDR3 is CASSVAGDTEAFF. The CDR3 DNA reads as TGTGCCAGCAGCGTAGCAGGGGACACTGAAGCTTTCTTT.

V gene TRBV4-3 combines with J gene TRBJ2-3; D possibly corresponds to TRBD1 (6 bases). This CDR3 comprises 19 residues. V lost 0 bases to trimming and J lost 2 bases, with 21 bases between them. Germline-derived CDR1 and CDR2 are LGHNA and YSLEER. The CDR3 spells CASSQDENEAQGNTDTQYF. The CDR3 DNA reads TGCGCCAGCAGCCAAGATGAAAATGAGGCACAGGGTAACACAGATACGCAGTATTTT.

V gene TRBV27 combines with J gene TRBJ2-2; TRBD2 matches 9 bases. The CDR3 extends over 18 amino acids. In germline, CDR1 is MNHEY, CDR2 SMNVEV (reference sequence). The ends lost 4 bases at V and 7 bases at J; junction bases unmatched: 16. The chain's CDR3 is CASSSDFGLALGSGELFF. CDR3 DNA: TGTGCCAGCAGTTCCGATTTCGGACTAGCGTTGGGAAGCGGGGAGCTGTTTTTT.

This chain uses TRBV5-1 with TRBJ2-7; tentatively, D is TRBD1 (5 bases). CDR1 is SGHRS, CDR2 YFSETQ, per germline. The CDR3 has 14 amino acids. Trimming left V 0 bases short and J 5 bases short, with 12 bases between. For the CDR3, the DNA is TGCGCCAGCAGCTTGGGGGGCGAAGGACACGAGCAGTACTTC. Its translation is CASSLGGEGHEQYF. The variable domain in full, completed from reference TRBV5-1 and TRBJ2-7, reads KAGVTQTPRYLIKTRGQQVTLSCSPISGHRSVSWYQQTPGQGLQFLFEYFSETQRNKGNFPGRFSGRQFSNSRSEMNVSTLELGDSALYLCASSLGGEGHEQYFGPGTRLTVT.

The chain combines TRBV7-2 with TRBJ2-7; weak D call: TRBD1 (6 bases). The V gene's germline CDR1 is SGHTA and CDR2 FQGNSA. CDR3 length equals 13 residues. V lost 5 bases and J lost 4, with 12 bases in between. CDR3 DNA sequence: TGTGCCAGCAGCCTCCGGGACAAATACGAGCAGTACTTC. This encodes CASSLRDKYEQYF.

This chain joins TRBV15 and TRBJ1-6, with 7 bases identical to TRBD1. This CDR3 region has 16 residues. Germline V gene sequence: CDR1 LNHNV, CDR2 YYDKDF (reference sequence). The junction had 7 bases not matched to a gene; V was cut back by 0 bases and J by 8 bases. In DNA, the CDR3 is TGTGCCACCAGCAGAGATGGAGGAGGGGGCGATTCACCCCTCCACTTT. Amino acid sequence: CATSRDGGGGDSPLHF.

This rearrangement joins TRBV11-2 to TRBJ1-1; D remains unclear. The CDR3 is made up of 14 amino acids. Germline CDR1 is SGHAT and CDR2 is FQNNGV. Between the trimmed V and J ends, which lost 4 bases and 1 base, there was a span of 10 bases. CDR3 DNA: TGTGCCAGCAGCTCGGTGGCAGGGAACACTGAAGCTTTCTTT. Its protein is CASSSVAGNTEAFF.

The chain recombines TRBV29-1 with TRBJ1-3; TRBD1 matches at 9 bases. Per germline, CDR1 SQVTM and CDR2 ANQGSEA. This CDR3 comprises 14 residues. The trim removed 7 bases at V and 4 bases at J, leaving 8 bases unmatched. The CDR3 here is CSAQGQGGGNTIYF. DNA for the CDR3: TGCAGCGCCCAGGGACAGGGAGGGGGAAACACCATATATTTT.

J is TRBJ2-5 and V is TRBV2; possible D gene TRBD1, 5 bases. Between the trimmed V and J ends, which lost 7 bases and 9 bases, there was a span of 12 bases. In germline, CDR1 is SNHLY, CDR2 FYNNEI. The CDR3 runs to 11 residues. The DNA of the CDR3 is TGTGCCAGCACAGGGCCTGGGGCCCAGTACTTC. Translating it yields CASTGPGAQYF.